Shown below are 24 T cell receptor beta chains from a single sample sequenced in a study of PD-L1 blockade in urothelial cancer. TCRdb's copy holds only in-frame clones and misses some; the assay was immunoSEQ multiplex PCR. The data hold about 30,000 clones, with 75% to 90% observed a single time. This sample comprised PBMCs, obtained around atezolizumab (anti-PD-L1) treatment. The receptors originated from a man over 45 with urothelial cancer.

In its sample, this clone was seen a few times. CDR3 loop: CSVEGSPYGYTF. As DNA, the CDR3 is TGCAGCGTTGAGGGCAGCCCCTATGGCTACACCTTC. V and J are TRBV29-1 and TRBJ1-2; D not certain. Germline V gene data show CDR1 as SQVTM and CDR2 as ANQGSEA. V was cut by 3 bases and J by 4 bases, with 9 bases left in between. The CDR3 is 12 amino acids.

This chain connects TRBV5-1 to TRBJ1-5; 7 bases match TRBD1. V was clipped by 4 bases and J by 7 bases; unmatched bases: 5. This CDR3 comprises 13 residues. Germline CDR1 and CDR2: SGHRS and YFSETQ. The CDR3 DNA reads TGCGCCAGCAGCCTGACAGGGAACCAGCCCCAGCATTTT. Translated, it gives CASSLTGNQPQHF. The full variable domain, completed using reference TRBV5-1 and TRBJ1-5, is KAGVTQTPRYLIKTRGQQVTLSCSPISGHRSVSWYQQTPGQGLQFLFEYFSETQRNKGNFPGRFSGRQFSNSRSEMNVSTLELGDSALYLCASSLTGNQPQHFGDGTRLSIL.

V usage is TRBV18 and J usage is TRBJ2-7; 8 bases are a match to TRBD2. CDR1 and CDR2 (germline): KGHSH, LQKENI. V lost 2 bases to trimming and J lost 6 bases; unmatched junction nucleotides: 6. This CDR3 spans 14 amino acids. CDR3 DNA: TGTGCCAGCTCACCAGGACTAGCCCATGTCGAGCAGTACGTC. Protein: CASSPGLAHVEQYV.

The chain has TRBV5-6 and TRBJ1-5; 7 bases match TRBD1. V was clipped by 3 bases and J by 7 bases; unmatched bases: 10. Germline-derived CDR1 and CDR2 are SGHDT and YYEEEE. The length of the CDR3 is 15 residues. CDR3 DNA sequence: TGTGCCAGCAGCTCTGACAGGGCCAGTGGGCAGCCCCAGCATTTT. Amino acid sequence: CASSSDRASGQPQHF.

This chain connects TRBV7-2 to TRBJ1-2; 7 bases line up with TRBD1. V lost 5 bases to trimming and J lost 5 bases; unmatched junction nucleotides: 8. This CDR3 contains 14 residues. The V gene's germline CDR1 is SGHTA and CDR2 FQGNSA. As DNA, the CDR3 is TGTGCCAGCAGCCCGGACAGGACCTCTTATGGCTACACCTTC. It yields the protein CASSPDRTSYGYTF.

This sequence joins TRBV18 and TRBJ1-4, with no clear D. Deletions cut 3 bases from V and 10 bases from J, with 18 bases between. Per germline, CDR1 KGHSH and CDR2 LQKENI. The CDR3 is 15 amino acids. The chain's CDR3 is CASSPGSDGVGKLFF. The CDR3 DNA sequence: TGTGCCAGCTCACCGGGTTCCGACGGGGTGGGAAAACTGTTTTTT. Full variable domain (missing parts from reference TRBV18 and TRBJ1-4): NAGVMQNPRHLVRRRGQEARLRCSPMKGHSHVYWYRQLPEEGLKFMVYLQKENIIDESGMPKERFSAEFPKEGPSILRIQQVVRGDSAAYFCASSPGSDGVGKLFFGSGTQLSVL.

The rearrangement uses TRBV18 and TRBJ1-1; D might be TRBD1 (6 bases). Germline V gene lookup returns CDR1 KGHSH and CDR2 LQKENI. The CDR3 runs 15 residues. V lost 3 bases and J 0 bases, leaving 11 bases between the germline ends. CDR3 in amino acids: CASSPWDNMNTEAFF. CDR3 nucleotide sequence: TGTGCCAGCTCACCTTGGGACAACATGAACACTGAAGCTTTCTTT.

The chain joins TRBV19 to TRBJ2-7; 9 positions match TRBD1. J lost 6 bases, V lost 5 bases, and 11 bases had no gene match. The germline gives CDR1 LNHDA, CDR2 SQIVND (reference sequence). The CDR3 has 15 residues. Here the CDR3 reads CASSDPGQGVREQYF. CDR3 nucleotide sequence: TGTGCCAGTAGTGACCCGGGACAGGGTGTTCGCGAGCAGTACTTC.

This clone was found once. The V and J genes are TRBV5-8 and TRBJ2-1; 9 nucleotides line up with TRBD2. The junction had 8 bases not matched to a gene; V was cut back by 4 bases and J by 6 bases. The CDR3 is 15 amino acids. Germline CDR1 SGHTS, CDR2 YDEGEE. The DNA for the CDR3 is TGTGCCAGCAGCGCCGGGACTAGCAGCCGCAATGAGCAGTTCTTC. Its protein is CASSAGTSSRNEQFF.

The chain links TRBV19 to TRBJ1-4; a weak D match, TRBD1 (6 bases). V was pared by 5 bases and J by 8 bases, with 12 bases between. CDR3 length: 13 amino acids. The germline gives CDR1 LNHDA, CDR2 SQIVND (reference sequence). CDR3 protein: CASSYQGFEKLFF. CDR3 nucleotides: TGTGCCAGTAGTTACCAGGGGTTCGAAAAACTGTTTTTT.

The V gene is TRBV5-1, the J gene TRBJ1-4; 10 bases line up with TRBD1. Germline V gene data show CDR1 as SGHRS and CDR2 as YFSETQ. The CDR3 has 17 residues. V shed 4 bases and J 5 bases; nucleotides not matched to a gene: 11. As DNA, the CDR3 is TGCGCCAGCAGCGTTGCGGGACAGGGGAGAGGGAATGAAAAACTGTTTTTT. It specifies CASSVAGQGRGNEKLFF.

This sequence joins TRBV2 and TRBJ2-1, with D perhaps matching TRBD1 (6 bases). The CDR3 covers 14 residues. Trimming removed 1 base at V and 9 bases at J, with 13 bases between. Germline V gene data show CDR1 as SNHLY and CDR2 as FYNNEI. The CDR3 region has the DNA TGTGCCAGCAGTGAAGTCCCAGGGGCCAGTGAGCAGTTCTTC. This sequence encodes CASSEVPGASEQFF.

The rearrangement uses TRBV1 and TRBJ1-2; the D call of TRBD1 is as the table states it, not checked on the DNA. TRBV1 is recorded as a pseudogene. This CDR3 region has 16 residues. DNA for the CDR3: TGCACCAGCAGCCAAGACCCTGTCTTCCAGTCAAATGGCTACACCTTC. Residues: CTSSQDPVFQSNGYTF.

The V call is TRBV7-9, the J call TRBJ1-2, with D perhaps matching TRBD1 (5 bases). The CDR3 consists of 14 residues. The V gene lost 6 bases and the J gene lost 2 bases, with 13 bases spanning the gap. The germline gives CDR1 SEHNR, CDR2 FQNEAQ (reference sequence). CDR3 bases: TGTGCCAGCAGTCTAACAGGCGTCAACTATGGCTACACCTTC. Translating it yields CASSLTGVNYGYTF.

The chain is built from TRBV13 and TRBJ1-2; TRBD1 matches 7 bases. Germline assignment: CDR1 PRHDT and CDR2 FYEKMQ (reference sequence). The CDR3 spans 17 residues. The V gene end was trimmed by 3 bases and the J gene end by 0 bases; junction bases not matched to a gene: 10. CDR3: CASSLQPGGTANYGYTF. The CDR3 bases are TGTGCCAGCAGCTTGCAACCGGGGGGGACAGCTAACTATGGCTACACCTTC.

The chain carries TRBV11-2 and TRBJ1-5, with a weak D call TRBD1 (6 bases). From germline, CDR1 is SGHAT and CDR2 FQNNGV. The V gene lost 2 bases and the J gene lost 0 bases, with 8 bases spanning the gap. The CDR3 has 15 amino acids. CDR3 loop: CASSLMGASNQPQHF. The CDR3 DNA reads as TGTGCCAGCAGCTTAATGGGGGCTAGCAATCAGCCCCAGCATTTT.

This chain links TRBV27 with TRBJ1-1; D is possibly TRBD1 (6 bases). CDR1 and CDR2 from the germline V gene are MNHEY and SMNVEV (reference sequence). This CDR3 comprises 11 residues. Trimming cost V 11 bases and J 4 bases, with 11 bases left between them. The CDR3 protein is CAVQGITEAFF. The DNA for the CDR3 is TGTGCCGTCCAGGGGATCACTGAAGCTTTCTTT.

This clone turned up a few times. This chain links TRBV7-3 with TRBJ2-1, with a possible D match to TRBD1 (6 bases). Germline loops: CDR1 SGHTA, CDR2 FQGTGA. V dropped 5 bases and J dropped 5 bases, with 10 bases sitting between them. This CDR3 spans 13 amino acids. The CDR3 spells CASSAGTNNEQFF. CDR3 coding DNA: TGTGCCAGCAGCGCCGGGACAAACAATGAGCAGTTCTTC.

This chain connects TRBV19 to TRBJ2-1, with D unresolved. V was clipped by 5 bases and J by 9 bases, with 17 bases between them. CDR1 LNHDA and CDR2 SQIVND come from the germline V gene (reference sequence). This CDR3 comprises 14 residues. The CDR3 nucleotides are TGTGCCAGTAGTGTTACGGCCAGGAACGGTGAGCAGTTCTTC. Protein product: CASSVTARNGEQFF.

In this sample, this clone turned up a few times. CDR3 nucleotide sequence: TGTGCCAGCAGTTCGGACTGGAGCTCCTACAATGAGCAGTTCTTC. Translated, it gives CASSSDWSSYNEQFF. The chain recombines TRBV5-6 with TRBJ2-1; D is perhaps TRBD2 (5 bases). Trimming stripped 5 bases from V and 0 bases from J, with 12 bases between. The CDR3 has 15 amino acids. The germline V gene encodes CDR1 SGHDT and CDR2 YYEEEE.

This chain uses TRBV5-4 with TRBJ2-1; 12 positions agree with TRBD2. Trimming cost V 4 bases and J 7 bases; bases outside gene matches: 15. The CDR3 consists of 18 residues. CDR1 is SGHNT and CDR2 is YYREEE in the germline V gene (reference sequence). The CDR3 nucleotides read TGTGCCAGCAGCCCCCGGAGGGCTAGCGGGGGGGTTTGGAATGAGCAGTTCTTC. Translated, it gives CASSPRRASGGVWNEQFF.

The chain links TRBV5-1 to TRBJ2-7; D possibly corresponds to TRBD1 (6 bases). The V end was cut by 2 bases, the J end by 1 base, with 10 bases between. Germline V gives CDR1 SGHRS, CDR2 YFSETQ. This CDR3 spans 14 amino acids. The CDR3 sequence is CASSFYTGSYEQYF. CDR3 bases: TGCGCCAGCAGCTTTTACACAGGGTCCTACGAGCAGTACTTC.

This sequence joins TRBV5-1 and TRBJ2-1; possible D gene TRBD2, 6 bases. The germline V and J ends were trimmed by 0 bases and 4 bases, with 14 bases remaining between them. Germline lookup yields CDR1 SGHRS and CDR2 YFSETQ. The CDR3 has 16 amino acids. The CDR3 region is CASSLGLSGYYNEQFF. In DNA, the CDR3 is TGCGCCAGCAGCTTGGGACTAAGCGGGTATTACAATGAGCAGTTCTTC.

This clone has only one observation. The chain employs TRBV5-1 and TRBJ2-1, with 11 bases matching TRBD1. The CDR3 consists of 14 residues. Germline lookup yields CDR1 SGHRS and CDR2 YFSETQ. The V and J ends lost 5 bases and 7 bases, in that order; junction bases with no gene match: 5. CDR3 coding DNA: TGCGCCAGCAGAGACGGGACAGGGGGGAATGAGCAGTTCTTC. It codes for CASRDGTGGNEQFF.